This T cell receptor beta chain appears in the sequencing data of a study of T cells in Graves' hyperthyroidism and ophthalmopathy. Broader study findings: Blood shared most expanded thyroid clonotypes above 0.001.

Researchers amplified the TCR beta CDR3 regions from RNA transcripts. TCR CDR3 underwent first-round RT-PCR with the HTBI primer set. TCRdb recomputed calls from the multiplex PCR reads with MiXCR, one row per CDR3 protein. The table has over 250,000 distinct CDR3 sequences, less than 30% seen once. CDR3 length: 14 amino acids. Germline assignment: CDR1 MNHNS and CDR2 SASEGT. V shed 3 bases, J shed 4 bases, and the junction held 2 bases outside the gene matches. Ten or more counts support this clonotype. Its antigen is still unknown. Any patient presenting with uncontrolled infection, other autoimmune disease, pregnancy or lactation was left out.

Sequenced: blood. V gene TRBV6-1 combines with J gene TRBJ1-2; 10 bases match TRBD1. This sequence originates from a man aged 35 to 55 with Graves' hyperthyroidism that later progressed to Graves' ophthalmopathy. The CDR3 spells CASSEWTGGYGYTF. The CDR3, as DNA: TGTGCCAGCAGTGAGTGGACAGGGGGCTATGGCTACACCTTC.